The entry below describes one TCR beta chain. Its antigen is unidentified. This record comes from a study of shared clonotypes between healthy human individuals. Study at large: Per donor, three plates held CD4 naive cells, three held CD4 memory, two held CD8 naive and one held CD8 memory.

The CDR3 has 16 residues. TCRdb keeps only in-frame clones here, not all; method: immunoSEQ multiplex PCR. The sample comprises more than 2 million clones, around 95% of which are singletons, and around 0.13% rests with the top ten. General observations from the study: What limited the represented genetic and exposure-history diversity was the small number of donors.

Splitting the CD4+ cells yielded a CD45RA+ naive subset and a CD45RA-negative memory subset. The sequence was collected from a man younger than 35 in good health. The J gene is TRBJ1-2, the V gene TRBV1; the D call in the table, TRBD1, was not verified against the DNA. TRBV1 is a pseudogene locus. Sequencing used naive CD4+ T cells sorted from blood. Subset indicated: CD45RA+ positively selected. The DNA of the CDR3 is TGCACCAGCAGCCAGGGACGAAGGACAGGGAACTATGGCTACACCTTC. As protein: CTSSQGRRTGNYGYTF.